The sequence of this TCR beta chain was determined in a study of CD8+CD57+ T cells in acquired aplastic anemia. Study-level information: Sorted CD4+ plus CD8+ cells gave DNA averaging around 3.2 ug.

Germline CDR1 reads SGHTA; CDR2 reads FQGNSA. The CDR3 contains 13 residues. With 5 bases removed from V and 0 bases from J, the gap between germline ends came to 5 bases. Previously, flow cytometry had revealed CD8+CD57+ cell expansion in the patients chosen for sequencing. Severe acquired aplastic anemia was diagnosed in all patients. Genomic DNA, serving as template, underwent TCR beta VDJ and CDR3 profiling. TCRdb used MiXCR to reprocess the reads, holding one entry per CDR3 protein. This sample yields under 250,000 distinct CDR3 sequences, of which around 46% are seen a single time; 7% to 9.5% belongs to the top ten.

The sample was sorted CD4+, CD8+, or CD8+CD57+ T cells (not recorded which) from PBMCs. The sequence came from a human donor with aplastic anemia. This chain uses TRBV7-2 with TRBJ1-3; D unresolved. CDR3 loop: CASSRLSGNTIYF. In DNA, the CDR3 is TGTGCCAGCAGCCGCCTCTCTGGAAACACCATATATTTT.